The source of this T cell receptor (beta chain) is a study of control samples from healthy donors and cancer patients. Germline assignment: CDR1 LNHDA and CDR2 SQIVND (reference sequence). This CDR3 comprises 17 residues. With 5 bases clipped from V and 6 bases from J, the junction kept 8 bases outside the gene matches. Data came from immunoSEQ multiplex PCR; TCRdb stores just in-frame clones and leaves some out. The table records approximately 120,000 clones, roughly 91% of them present only once. This clonotype was obtained from a woman aged 50 to 60 in good health. Sample: blood. This chain links TRBV19 with TRBJ2-3; 16 positions agree with TRBD2. CDR3 in DNA: TGTGCCAGTAGTGTGACCGGGACTAGCGGGGGGGTCGATACGCAGTATTTT. This gives the protein CASSVTGTSGGVDTQYF.